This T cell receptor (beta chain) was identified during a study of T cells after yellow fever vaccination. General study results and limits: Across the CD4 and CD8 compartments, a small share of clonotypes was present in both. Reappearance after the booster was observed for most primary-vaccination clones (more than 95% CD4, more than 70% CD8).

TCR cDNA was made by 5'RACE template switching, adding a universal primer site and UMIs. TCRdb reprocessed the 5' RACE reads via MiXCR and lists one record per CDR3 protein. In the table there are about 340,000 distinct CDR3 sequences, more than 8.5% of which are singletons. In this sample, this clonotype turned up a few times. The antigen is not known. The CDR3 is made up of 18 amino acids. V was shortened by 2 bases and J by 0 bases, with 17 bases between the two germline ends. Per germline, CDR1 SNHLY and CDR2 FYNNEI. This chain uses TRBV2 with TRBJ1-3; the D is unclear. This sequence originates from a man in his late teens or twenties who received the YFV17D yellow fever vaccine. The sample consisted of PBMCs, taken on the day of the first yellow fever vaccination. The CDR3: CASSERPPFLRSGNTIYF. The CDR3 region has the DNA TGTGCCAGCAGTGAAAGGCCCCCTTTTCTCCGCTCTGGAAACACCATATATTTT.